Each of the 21 T cell receptor beta chains below was sequenced from the same sample in a study of post-analysis software for immune sequencing data. Whole-study results and caveats: Roughly 5 TRBV segments, TRBV5-6, TRBV5-1 and TRBV20-1 among them, were found more frequent in patients than controls.

The antigens these receptors bind are not known. The TCR beta cDNA libraries contained unique molecular identifiers. Each CDR3 protein gets one entry after TCRdb re-called the PCR reads with MiXCR. The table records 800,000 to 950,000 distinct CDR3 sequences, around 53% of them present only once. The sequencing sample was made of blood. These receptors came from a girl aged 5-17 years with multiple sclerosis.

V and J are TRBV20-1 and TRBJ2-1; 13 bases align to TRBD2. Germline V gene sequence: CDR1 DFQATT, CDR2 SNEGSKA (reference sequence). Germline trimming cut 6 bases from V and 9 bases from J; bases unmatched to any gene: 5. The CDR3 sequence is 13 residues long. Here the CDR3 reads CSATGLAGSEQFF. The CDR3 DNA sequence: TGCAGTGCAACGGGACTAGCGGGGAGTGAGCAGTTCTTC.

CDR3 in DNA: TGTGCCATCGGGATGACAGGGGGGTGGGAGACCCAGTACTTC. Translated: CAIGMTGGWETQYF. The chain has TRBV10-3 and TRBJ2-5, with 9 bases aligning to TRBD1. Germline V gene lookup returns CDR1 ENHRY and CDR2 SYGVKD. This CDR3 is built from 14 residues. J was trimmed by 5 bases and V by 8 bases; bases with no gene match: 9.

V usage is TRBV4-2 and J usage is TRBJ2-3; 9 positions match TRBD2. J lost 2 bases, V lost 3 bases, and 3 bases had no gene match. The germline V gene has CDR1 LGHNA and CDR2 YNFKEQ. This CDR3 has 15 amino acids. CDR3 DNA sequence: TGTGCCAGCAGCCAGGTAGCGGGGGCCACAGATACGCAGTATTTT. Its translation: CASSQVAGATDTQYF.

This clonotype was detected a few times. The chain recombines TRBV5-1 with TRBJ1-2; tentatively, D is TRBD1 (5 bases). Germline CDR1 is SGHRS and CDR2 is YFSETQ. The CDR3 extends over 14 amino acids. Trimming took 4 bases from V and 8 from J, leaving 18 bases between them. CDR3 loop: CASSGGKGITGYTF. CDR3 nucleotide sequence: TGCGCCAGCAGCGGCGGGAAGGGGATAACGGGCTACACCTTC. The full variable domain, with the rest looked up from reference TRBV5-1 and TRBJ1-2, is KAGVTQTPRYLIKTRGQQVTLSCSPISGHRSVSWYQQTPGQGLQFLFEYFSETQRNKGNFPGRFSGRQFSNSRSEMNVSTLELGDSALYLCASSGGKGITGYTFGSGTRLTVV.

CDR3 protein: CASSRDPISADTQYF. CDR3 bases: TGTGCCAGCAGCCGGGACCCCATAAGCGCAGATACGCAGTATTTT. The rearrangement links TRBV6-5 to TRBJ2-3, with D possibly being TRBD1 or TRBD2 (5 bases each). V shed 6 bases and J shed 4 bases, with 17 bases lying between them. CDR1 and CDR2 from the germline V gene are MNHEY and SVGAGI. This CDR3 spans 15 amino acids.

The chain carries TRBV29-1 and TRBJ1-3; 8 positions match TRBD1. V was pared by 6 bases and J by 2 bases, with 9 bases of the junction left unmatched. The CDR3 runs to 15 residues. Germline lookup yields CDR1 SQVTM and CDR2 ANQGSEA. The CDR3 DNA is TGCAGCGTGGGGACAGGTATCTCGACTGGAAACACCATATATTTT. Its translation is CSVGTGISTGNTIYF.

The J gene is TRBJ2-7, the V gene TRBV15, with TRBD1 identical over 10 bases. Near its end, the DNA agrees better with TRBJ2-5, so the J call may be wrong. From germline, CDR1 is LNHNV and CDR2 YYDKDF (reference sequence). The CDR3 totals 15 residues. The CDR3 sequence is CATSTRTGGKETQYF. The CDR3 DNA reads TGTGCCACCAGCACTAGGACAGGGGGTAAAGAGACCCAGTACTTC.

This clonotype was observed a handful of times. The gene calls are TRBV15 and TRBJ2-1; D unclear. The V and J ends lost 6 bases and 6 bases respectively, with 9 bases between them. The CDR3 has 12 residues. CDR1 is LNHNV and CDR2 is YYDKDF in the germline V gene (reference sequence). Written as DNA, the CDR3 is TGTGCCACCAGTGCTACTATCAATGAGCAGTTCTTC. Its translation: CATSATINEQFF.

V gene TRBV7-9 combines with J gene TRBJ2-7, with 7 bases fitting TRBD2. This CDR3 contains 15 residues. The germline CDR1 and CDR2 sequences are SEHNR and FQNEAQ (reference sequence). Trimming cost V 3 bases and J 2 bases; bases outside gene matches: 7. CDR3 nucleotides: TGTGCCAGCAGCTTGGCTAGCGGCCCCACCTACGAGCAGTACTTC. Its protein is CASSLASGPTYEQYF.

This clonotype has more than one count but fewer than ten. As DNA, the CDR3 is TGTGCCAGCAGTTTCGGACAGGGGGAAAACATTCAGTACTTC. This gives the protein CASSFGQGENIQYF. The V and J genes are TRBV27 and TRBJ2-4; 10 nucleotides align to TRBD1. Looked up from germline, CDR1 is MNHEY and CDR2 is SMNVEV (reference sequence). The CDR3 covers 14 residues. With 3 bases clipped from V and 5 bases from J, the junction kept 1 base outside the gene matches.

The DNA of the CDR3 is TGCGCCAGCAGCTTGGGGGGACAGGCAAAAAGCACAGATACGCAGTATTTT. As protein: CASSLGGQAKSTDTQYF. The V and J genes are TRBV5-1 and TRBJ2-3; 8 nucleotides align to TRBD1. There are 17 residues in the CDR3. Germline V gene lookup returns CDR1 SGHRS and CDR2 YFSETQ. Trimming cost V 0 bases and J 0 bases; bases outside gene matches: 6. The variable domain in full, with the rest retrieved from reference TRBV5-1 and TRBJ2-3, is KAGVTQTPRYLIKTRGQQVTLSCSPISGHRSVSWYQQTPGQGLQFLFEYFSETQRNKGNFPGRFSGRQFSNSRSEMNVSTLELGDSALYLCASSLGGQAKSTDTQYFGPGTRLTVL.

This clonotype was counted between two and nine times. This chain uses TRBV5-1 with TRBJ2-5, with 7 bases aligning to TRBD1. Germline trimming cut 3 bases from V and 1 base from J; bases unmatched to any gene: 3. The CDR3 consists of 14 residues. The germline gives CDR1 SGHRS, CDR2 YFSETQ. The CDR3 DNA reads as TGCGCCAGCAGCTCCGGGACAGCCCAAGAGACCCAGTACTTC. Translating gives CASSSGTAQETQYF.

The chain employs TRBV6-5 and TRBJ2-2; D is undetermined. Trimming pared 2 bases from V and 2 bases from J, leaving 3 bases between. In germline, CDR1 is MNHEY, CDR2 SVGAGI. The CDR3 covers 13 residues. The CDR3 region has the DNA TGTGCCAGCAGTTACGAAAACACCGGGGAGCTGTTTTTT. It specifies CASSYENTGELFF.

The chain combines TRBV14 with TRBJ2-5; maybe TRBD1 (6 bases). TRBJ2-7 matches the DNA end more closely, so the J call is doubtful. The germline CDR1 and CDR2 sequences are SGHDN and FVKESK. The CDR3 contains 15 residues. The CDR3 loop is CASSLPRDTLSEQYF. The CDR3 DNA sequence: TGTGCCAGCAGCTTGCCCCGGGACACCCTGAGCGAGCAGTACTTC.

V gene TRBV13 combines with J gene TRBJ2-3, with 8 bases lining up with TRBD1. V was pared by 4 bases and J by 4 bases, with 13 bases of the junction left unmatched. This CDR3 has 17 residues. Germline CDR1 PRHDT, CDR2 FYEKMQ (reference sequence). The CDR3 bases are TGTGCCAGCAGCTCAGAATCGACAGGGGAAAGGGCAGATACGCAGTATTTT. Protein: CASSSESTGERADTQYF.

A note on this clonotype: A read error may produce the germline difference seen at one junction end. V and J are TRBV12-3 or TRBV12-4 and TRBJ2-3; D is ambiguous. This CDR3 contains 15 residues. The CDR3 spells CASRSRSFPTDRQYF. The CDR3 nucleotides are TGTGCCAGCAGGTCCAGATCCTTCCCCACAGATAGGCAGTATTTT.

This clonotype was detected only a few times. J is TRBJ2-6 and V is TRBV5-1; 7 bases match TRBD2. The CDR3 spans 17 residues. J was trimmed by 0 bases and V by 6 bases; bases with no gene match: 9. Germline lookup yields CDR1 SGHRS and CDR2 YFSETQ. The CDR3 loop reads CASTWGGRSSGANVLTF. The CDR3 coding sequence is TGCGCCAGCACATGGGGGGGTCGGAGCTCTGGGGCCAACGTCCTGACTTTC. The variable domain in full, completed from reference TRBV5-1 and TRBJ2-6, reads KAGVTQTPRYLIKTRGQQVTLSCSPISGHRSVSWYQQTPGQGLQFLFEYFSETQRNKGNFPGRFSGRQFSNSRSEMNVSTLELGDSALYLCASTWGGRSSGANVLTFGAGSRLTVL.

Note on this clonotype: At one end the junction does not follow the germline gene, possibly because of a read error. The J gene is TRBJ2-5, the V gene TRBV20-1; 10 bases match TRBD2. The CDR3 contains 18 residues. CDR1 is DFQATT and CDR2 is SNEGSKA in the germline V gene (reference sequence). CDR3 region: CGARDKRAGGPWQETQYF. CDR3 coding DNA: TGCGGTGCTAGAGATAAGAGAGCGGGGGGGCCCTGGCAAGAGACCCAGTACTTC.

J is TRBJ2-5 and V is TRBV5-1; the D gene is possibly TRBD2 (5 bases). Germline CDR1 reads SGHRS; CDR2 reads YFSETQ. The CDR3 is 17 amino acids. V was clipped by 1 base and J by 5 bases, with 21 bases between them. CDR3 in amino acids: CASSLTTKRTSTETQYF. The DNA for the CDR3 is TGCGCCAGCAGCTTGACTACAAAGCGGACCTCCACGGAGACCCAGTACTTC. The full variable domain, completed using reference TRBV5-1 and TRBJ2-5, is KAGVTQTPRYLIKTRGQQVTLSCSPISGHRSVSWYQQTPGQGLQFLFEYFSETQRNKGNFPGRFSGRQFSNSRSEMNVSTLELGDSALYLCASSLTTKRTSTETQYFGPGTRLLVL.

This clonotype was counted a few times. V usage is TRBV12-5 and J usage is TRBJ1-2; D ambiguous. Trimming took 1 base from V and 1 from J, leaving 4 bases between them. The germline V gene has CDR1 LGHNT and CDR2 FRNRAP. The CDR3 is 13 residues long. CDR3 DNA: TGTGCTAGTGGTTTGGGCCATAACTATGGCTACACCTTC. Translated, it gives CASGLGHNYGYTF.

The chain recombines TRBV6-5 with TRBJ2-7; weak D call: TRBD2 (6 bases). The V end lost 2 bases, the J end lost 7 bases, and 30 bases lay between the germline ends. The CDR3 totals 19 residues. Germline CDR1 MNHEY, CDR2 SVGAGI. CDR3 nucleotide sequence: TGTGCCAGCAGTTACGCAGGTGTCAGGCGCGGGGAAGGAAGGAATGAGCAGTACTTC. Its translation is CASSYAGVRRGEGRNEQYF.